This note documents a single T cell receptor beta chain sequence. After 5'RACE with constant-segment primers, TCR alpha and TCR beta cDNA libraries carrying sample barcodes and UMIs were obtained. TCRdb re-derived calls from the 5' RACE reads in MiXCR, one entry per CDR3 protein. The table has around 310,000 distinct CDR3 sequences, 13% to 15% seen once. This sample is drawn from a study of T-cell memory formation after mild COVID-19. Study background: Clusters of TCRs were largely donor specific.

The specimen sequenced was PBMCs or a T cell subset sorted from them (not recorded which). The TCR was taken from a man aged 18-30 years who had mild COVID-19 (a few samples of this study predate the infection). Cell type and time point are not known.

DNA for the CDR3: TGTGCCAGCAGCTTCCGTCTGAACACCGGGGAGCTGTTTTTT. It encodes CASSFRLNTGELFF. The chain uses TRBV7-2 and TRBJ2-2; the D is unclear. The CDR3 has 14 residues. Germline V gives CDR1 SGHTA, CDR2 FQGNSA. V dropped 3 bases and J dropped 1 base, with 6 bases sitting between them.